The 29 T cell receptor beta chains below were found in one sample sequenced in a study of blood T cell repertoires in COVID-19. Using immunoSEQ multiplex PCR, the repertoire was profiled, and TCRdb retains in-frame clones only, with some absent. The table lists 150,000 to 180,000 clones, around 90% of them singletons. Sequenced material: peripheral blood. The receptors originated from a man over 45 with acute or convalescent COVID-19.

The gene calls are TRBV18 and TRBJ1-1; 7 bases fit TRBD1. V shed 2 bases and J 0 bases; nucleotides not matched to a gene: 3. This CDR3 is built from 15 residues. Germline V gene sequence: CDR1 KGHSH, CDR2 LQKENI. CDR3 DNA sequence: TGTGCCAGCTCACCAGGACAGGCGGTGAACACTGAAGCTTTCTTT. This encodes CASSPGQAVNTEAFF.

The rearrangement links TRBV11-2 to TRBJ1-1; tentatively, D is TRBD1 (5 bases). Trimming stripped 3 bases from V and 4 bases from J, with 12 bases between. This CDR3 spans 14 amino acids. Germline V gives CDR1 SGHAT, CDR2 FQNNGV. The CDR3 here is CASSLGGYGTEAFF. In nucleotides, the CDR3 is TGTGCCAGCAGCTTGGGGGGTTACGGCACTGAAGCTTTCTTT.

This clone was counted ten times or more. Additional DNA sequences in this sample encode the identical CDR3. The V gene is TRBV5-1, the J gene TRBJ2-3; D not resolved. The V gene's germline CDR1 is SGHRS and CDR2 YFSETQ. The CDR3 loop spans 13 amino acids. V shed 3 bases and J shed 0 bases, with 5 bases lying between them. CDR3 protein: CASSSTSTDTQYF. In DNA form, the CDR3 reads TGCGCCAGCAGCTCAACTAGCACAGATACGCAGTATTTT.

The rearrangement joins TRBV6-1 to TRBJ2-7, with TRBD1 matching 8 bases. V lost 3 bases, J lost 0 bases, and 4 bases stayed unmatched. The CDR3 runs to 15 residues. CDR1 and CDR2 from the germline V gene are MNHNS and SASEGT. For the CDR3, the DNA is TGTGCCAGCAGTGATCCGGGACAGGCCTCCTACGAGCAGTACGTC. The encoded protein is CASSDPGQASYEQYV.

This chain joins TRBV30 and TRBJ1-5; 7 bases agree with TRBD1. V lost 2 bases, J lost 7 bases, and 5 bases stayed unmatched. Germline V gene sequence: CDR1 GTSNPN, CDR2 SVGIG (reference sequence). The CDR3 sequence is 13 residues long. The CDR3 DNA reads TGTGCCTGGAGTTCGATAGGGGGCCAGCCCCAGCATTTT. It is translated as CAWSSIGGQPQHF.

This clone has only a few counts. This chain joins TRBV4-1 and TRBJ2-1; TRBD2 matches at 8 bases. J lost 10 bases, V lost 1 base, and 15 bases had no gene match. The CDR3 consists of 17 residues. CDR1 and CDR2 from the germline V gene are MGHRA and YSYEKL. The CDR3 bases are TGCGCCAGCAGCCAAGTTGTGGCGGGGGGCCCTGATGGGGAGCAGTTCTTC. This gives the protein CASSQVVAGGPDGEQFF.

V and J are TRBV7-2 and TRBJ1-1; tentative D call: TRBD1 (6 bases). Germline V gene sequence: CDR1 SGHTA, CDR2 FQGNSA. The V end was cut by 4 bases, the J end by 3 bases, with 9 bases between. The CDR3 runs to 13 residues. CDR3 sequence reads: CASSSNRDTEAFF. The CDR3 DNA sequence: TGTGCCAGCAGCTCGAACAGGGACACTGAAGCTTTCTTT.

The chain is built from TRBV28 and TRBJ2-7, with a tentative D call TRBD1 (6 bases). Germline V gives CDR1 MDHEN, CDR2 SYDVKM. The V and J ends lost 4 bases and 3 bases respectively, with 13 bases between them. The CDR3 totals 14 residues. The DNA for the CDR3 is TGTGCCAGCAGTTACGACAGGCCTCTCTACGAGCAGTACTTC. Its protein is CASSYDRPLYEQYF.

The J gene is TRBJ1-2, the V gene TRBV4-1; TRBD1 is a possible D gene (5 bases). Trimming stripped 1 base from V and 4 bases from J, with 10 bases between. Germline CDR1 MGHRA, CDR2 YSYEKL. The CDR3 extends over 14 amino acids. CDR3 coding DNA: TGCGCCAGCAGCCAAGTGCAGGGTAGCTATGGCTACACCTTC. Translating it yields CASSQVQGSYGYTF.

This chain uses TRBV30 with TRBJ2-1; 9 bases agree with TRBD2. The V segment lost 2 bases and the J segment 3 bases; nucleotides outside the gene matches: 5. Germline-derived CDR1 and CDR2 are GTSNPN and SVGIG (reference sequence). This CDR3 comprises 15 residues. The CDR3 DNA follows: TGTGCCTGGAGTAGCGGGAGGCCCCTCTACAATGAGCAGTTCTTC. Encoded protein: CAWSSGRPLYNEQFF.

The genes are TRBV28 and TRBJ1-1; 9 positions match TRBD1. Trimming removed 2 bases from V and 5 bases from J; junction bases left unmatched: 9. The CDR3 length is 16 residues. Germline lookup yields CDR1 MDHEN and CDR2 SYDVKM. In DNA, the CDR3 is TGTGCCAGCAGTTTAACACAGGGGGCGCCGGGTACTGAAGCTTTCTTT. This sequence encodes CASSLTQGAPGTEAFF.

V and J are TRBV28 and TRBJ2-4, with 9 bases lining up with TRBD1. Unmatched junction bases numbered 3, after V lost 4 bases and J lost 14 bases. The CDR3 spans 11 residues. Germline CDR1 MDHEN, CDR2 SYDVKM. Here the CDR3 DNA reads TGTGCCAGCAGTTCTCGGACAGGGGAGTACTTC. This encodes CASSSRTGEYF.

This clone has only one observation. J is TRBJ1-2 and V is TRBV15; TRBD1 aligns across 7 bases. The germline V gene has CDR1 LNHNV and CDR2 YYDKDF (reference sequence). V lost 0 bases to trimming and J lost 2 bases; unmatched junction nucleotides: 9. The CDR3 is 17 residues long. CDR3 coding DNA: TGTGCCACCAGCAGAGATCTCGGGACAGCGCTCAACTATGGCTACACCTTC. Translating gives CATSRDLGTALNYGYTF.

The chain combines TRBV9 with TRBJ1-2; the D gene is possibly TRBD1 (6 bases). CDR3 length: 14 residues. V was trimmed by 5 bases and J by 4 bases, leaving 15 bases between them. CDR1 is SGDLS, CDR2 YYNGEE, per germline. The CDR3: CASRGGASLYGYTF. CDR3 DNA sequence: TGTGCCAGCAGAGGGGGGGCGAGTCTCTATGGCTACACCTTC.

V usage is TRBV10-3 and J usage is TRBJ2-7; 11 bases align to TRBD1. The CDR3 spans 14 residues. The ends lost 4 bases at V and 5 bases at J; junction bases unmatched: 4. Germline V gene sequence: CDR1 ENHRY, CDR2 SYGVKD. CDR3 sequence (DNA): TGTGCCATCAGTGGGACAGGGGGCATCGACGAGCAGTACGTC. As protein: CAISGTGGIDEQYV.

This clone was detected only once. The chain couples TRBV18 to TRBJ2-1; 9 nucleotides agree with TRBD2. Germline V gene data show CDR1 as KGHSH and CDR2 as LQKENI. Trimming removed 6 bases from V and 7 bases from J; junction bases left unmatched: 13. The CDR3 runs to 16 residues. The CDR3: CASSTPGLAGRNEQFF. The CDR3 region has the DNA TGTGCCAGCTCCACCCCGGGGCTAGCGGGAAGGAATGAGCAGTTCTTC.

The chain combines TRBV19 with TRBJ2-1; 10 nucleotides align to TRBD2. Germline V gene lookup returns CDR1 LNHDA and CDR2 SQIVND (reference sequence). The CDR3 is made up of 14 amino acids. J gave up 8 bases and V 3 bases, and 4 bases lay outside the gene matches. The CDR3 nucleotides read TGTGCCAGTAGTATGGGACTAGCGATAGATGAGCAGTTCTTC. Translated, it gives CASSMGLAIDEQFF.

The chain links TRBV19 to TRBJ1-3, with D unresolved. Trimming left V 3 bases short and J 6 bases short, with 12 bases between. The germline gives CDR1 LNHDA, CDR2 SQIVND (reference sequence). The CDR3 consists of 14 residues. As DNA, the CDR3 is TGTGCCAGTAGTATTCAGGTCACCGAAAACACCATATATTTT. This translates into CASSIQVTENTIYF.

The V call is TRBV2, the J call TRBJ1-2; tentatively, D is TRBD1 (5 bases). Between the trimmed V and J ends, which lost 6 bases and 7 bases, there was a span of 12 bases. The CDR3 has 12 amino acids. Germline CDR1 is SNHLY and CDR2 is FYNNEI. In nucleotides, the CDR3 is TGTGCCAGCAGACAGGACACCCCTGGCTACACCTTC. This encodes CASRQDTPGYTF.

The rearrangement uses TRBV5-4 and TRBJ2-2, with 7 positions matching TRBD2. The CDR3 length is 16 residues. CDR1 is SGHNT and CDR2 is YYREEE in the germline V gene (reference sequence). V lost 2 bases, J lost 0 bases, and 4 bases stayed unmatched. CDR3 protein: CASSFKREPNTGELFF. Written as DNA, the CDR3 is TGTGCCAGCAGCTTTAAGCGGGAACCGAACACCGGGGAGCTGTTTTTT.

The chain couples TRBV4-1 to TRBJ1-5; 9 bases align to TRBD1. Looked up from germline, CDR1 is MGHRA and CDR2 is YSYEKL. The CDR3 loop spans 18 amino acids. V lost 0 bases to trimming and J lost 4 bases; unmatched junction nucleotides: 10. The CDR3 DNA sequence: TGCGCCAGCAGCCAAGATAGGGTTGGGGGACAGGGAAATCAGCCCCAGCATTTT. Translating it yields CASSQDRVGGQGNQPQHF.

A single count supports this clone. The V gene is TRBV18, the J gene TRBJ1-2, with D tentatively TRBD1 (6 bases). This CDR3 is built from 13 residues. CDR1 is KGHSH, CDR2 LQKENI, per germline. The V end lost 6 bases, the J end lost 6 bases, and 14 bases lay between the germline ends. CDR3 sequence: CASSPPRGDGYTF. The CDR3 DNA reads TGTGCCAGCTCCCCCCCCAGGGGCGATGGCTACACCTTC.

Written as DNA, the CDR3 is TGTGCCAGCAGCTTTCACAGGGGCTATGAGCAGTTCTTC. Its translation: CASSFHRGYEQFF. The rearrangement links TRBV7-8 to TRBJ2-1; 7 nucleotides line up with TRBD1. Trimming removed 3 bases from V and 8 bases from J; junction bases left unmatched: 4. Germline lookup yields CDR1 SGHVS and CDR2 FQNEAQ. This CDR3 has 13 amino acids.

In its sample, this clone was seen a few times. This rearrangement joins TRBV5-1 to TRBJ2-7; no clear D gene. The length of the CDR3 is 12 residues. V was clipped by 2 bases and J by 4 bases, with 7 bases between them. Germline CDR1 and CDR2: SGHRS and YFSETQ. CDR3 bases: TGCGCCAGCAGCTTAGACTTTTACGAGCAGTACTTC. Its translation is CASSLDFYEQYF.

This clone was detected only a few times. The V gene is TRBV3-1 (or the pseudogene TRBV3-2), the J gene TRBJ2-7; D is unclear. V lost 1 base and J 6 bases, leaving 10 bases between the germline ends. Germline V CDR1 and CDR2: LGHDT, YNNKEL (reference sequence). The CDR3 contains 13 residues. CDR3 sequence (DNA): TGTGCCAGCAGCCAAGCCGCCACGGGCGAGCAGTACTTC. The encoded protein is CASSQAATGEQYF.

A single count supports this clone. The V call is TRBV10-3, the J call TRBJ2-4; D is possibly TRBD2 (5 bases). The CDR3 spans 14 residues. Looked up from germline, CDR1 is ENHRY and CDR2 is SYGVKD. The V end was cut by 8 bases, the J end by 2 bases, with 13 bases between. Written as DNA, the CDR3 is TGTGCCATCTCTTCAGAGGGCACCAAAAACATTCAGTACTTC. Translation gives CAISSEGTKNIQYF.

The V call is TRBV9, the J call TRBJ2-1, with D possibly TRBD2 on 6 matching bases. Germline CDR1 SGDLS, CDR2 YYNGEE. The CDR3 length is 15 residues. Deletions cut 3 bases from V and 3 bases from J, with 13 bases between. The CDR3 bases are TGTGCCAGCAGCGATAGCGGAGGAGGCTACAATGAGCAGTTCTTC. The encoded protein is CASSDSGGGYNEQFF.

The gene calls are TRBV28 and TRBJ2-7; D is perhaps TRBD2 (6 bases). V lost 7 bases to trimming and J lost 3 bases, with 16 bases between them. The CDR3 totals 14 residues. Germline values: CDR1 MDHEN, CDR2 SYDVKM. The CDR3 DNA reads TGTGCCAGCACTAGAGGGCAGGGACTCTACGAGCAGTACGTC. Amino acids: CASTRGQGLYEQYV.

This clone was observed a single time. The gene calls are TRBV11-1 and TRBJ2-5, with D possibly TRBD2 on 5 matching bases. The V gene lost 3 bases and the J gene lost 1 base, with 12 bases spanning the gap. The germline V gene has CDR1 SGHAT and CDR2 FQDESV (reference sequence). The CDR3 has 15 amino acids. The CDR3: CASSLGTDSQETQYF. The CDR3 nucleotides read TGTGCCAGCAGCTTGGGAACGGACTCCCAAGAGACCCAGTACTTC.